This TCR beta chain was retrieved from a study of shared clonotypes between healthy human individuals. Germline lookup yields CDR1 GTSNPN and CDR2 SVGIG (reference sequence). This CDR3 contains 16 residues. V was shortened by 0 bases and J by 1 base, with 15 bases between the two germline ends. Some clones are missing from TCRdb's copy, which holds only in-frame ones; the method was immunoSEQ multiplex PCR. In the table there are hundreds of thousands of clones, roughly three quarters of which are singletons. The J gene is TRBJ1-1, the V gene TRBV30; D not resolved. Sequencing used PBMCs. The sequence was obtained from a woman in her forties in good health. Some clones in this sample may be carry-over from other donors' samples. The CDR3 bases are TGTGCCTGGAGTGTAGAAAGCGTCTCTACGAACACTGAAGCTTTCTTT. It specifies CAWSVESVSTNTEAFF.